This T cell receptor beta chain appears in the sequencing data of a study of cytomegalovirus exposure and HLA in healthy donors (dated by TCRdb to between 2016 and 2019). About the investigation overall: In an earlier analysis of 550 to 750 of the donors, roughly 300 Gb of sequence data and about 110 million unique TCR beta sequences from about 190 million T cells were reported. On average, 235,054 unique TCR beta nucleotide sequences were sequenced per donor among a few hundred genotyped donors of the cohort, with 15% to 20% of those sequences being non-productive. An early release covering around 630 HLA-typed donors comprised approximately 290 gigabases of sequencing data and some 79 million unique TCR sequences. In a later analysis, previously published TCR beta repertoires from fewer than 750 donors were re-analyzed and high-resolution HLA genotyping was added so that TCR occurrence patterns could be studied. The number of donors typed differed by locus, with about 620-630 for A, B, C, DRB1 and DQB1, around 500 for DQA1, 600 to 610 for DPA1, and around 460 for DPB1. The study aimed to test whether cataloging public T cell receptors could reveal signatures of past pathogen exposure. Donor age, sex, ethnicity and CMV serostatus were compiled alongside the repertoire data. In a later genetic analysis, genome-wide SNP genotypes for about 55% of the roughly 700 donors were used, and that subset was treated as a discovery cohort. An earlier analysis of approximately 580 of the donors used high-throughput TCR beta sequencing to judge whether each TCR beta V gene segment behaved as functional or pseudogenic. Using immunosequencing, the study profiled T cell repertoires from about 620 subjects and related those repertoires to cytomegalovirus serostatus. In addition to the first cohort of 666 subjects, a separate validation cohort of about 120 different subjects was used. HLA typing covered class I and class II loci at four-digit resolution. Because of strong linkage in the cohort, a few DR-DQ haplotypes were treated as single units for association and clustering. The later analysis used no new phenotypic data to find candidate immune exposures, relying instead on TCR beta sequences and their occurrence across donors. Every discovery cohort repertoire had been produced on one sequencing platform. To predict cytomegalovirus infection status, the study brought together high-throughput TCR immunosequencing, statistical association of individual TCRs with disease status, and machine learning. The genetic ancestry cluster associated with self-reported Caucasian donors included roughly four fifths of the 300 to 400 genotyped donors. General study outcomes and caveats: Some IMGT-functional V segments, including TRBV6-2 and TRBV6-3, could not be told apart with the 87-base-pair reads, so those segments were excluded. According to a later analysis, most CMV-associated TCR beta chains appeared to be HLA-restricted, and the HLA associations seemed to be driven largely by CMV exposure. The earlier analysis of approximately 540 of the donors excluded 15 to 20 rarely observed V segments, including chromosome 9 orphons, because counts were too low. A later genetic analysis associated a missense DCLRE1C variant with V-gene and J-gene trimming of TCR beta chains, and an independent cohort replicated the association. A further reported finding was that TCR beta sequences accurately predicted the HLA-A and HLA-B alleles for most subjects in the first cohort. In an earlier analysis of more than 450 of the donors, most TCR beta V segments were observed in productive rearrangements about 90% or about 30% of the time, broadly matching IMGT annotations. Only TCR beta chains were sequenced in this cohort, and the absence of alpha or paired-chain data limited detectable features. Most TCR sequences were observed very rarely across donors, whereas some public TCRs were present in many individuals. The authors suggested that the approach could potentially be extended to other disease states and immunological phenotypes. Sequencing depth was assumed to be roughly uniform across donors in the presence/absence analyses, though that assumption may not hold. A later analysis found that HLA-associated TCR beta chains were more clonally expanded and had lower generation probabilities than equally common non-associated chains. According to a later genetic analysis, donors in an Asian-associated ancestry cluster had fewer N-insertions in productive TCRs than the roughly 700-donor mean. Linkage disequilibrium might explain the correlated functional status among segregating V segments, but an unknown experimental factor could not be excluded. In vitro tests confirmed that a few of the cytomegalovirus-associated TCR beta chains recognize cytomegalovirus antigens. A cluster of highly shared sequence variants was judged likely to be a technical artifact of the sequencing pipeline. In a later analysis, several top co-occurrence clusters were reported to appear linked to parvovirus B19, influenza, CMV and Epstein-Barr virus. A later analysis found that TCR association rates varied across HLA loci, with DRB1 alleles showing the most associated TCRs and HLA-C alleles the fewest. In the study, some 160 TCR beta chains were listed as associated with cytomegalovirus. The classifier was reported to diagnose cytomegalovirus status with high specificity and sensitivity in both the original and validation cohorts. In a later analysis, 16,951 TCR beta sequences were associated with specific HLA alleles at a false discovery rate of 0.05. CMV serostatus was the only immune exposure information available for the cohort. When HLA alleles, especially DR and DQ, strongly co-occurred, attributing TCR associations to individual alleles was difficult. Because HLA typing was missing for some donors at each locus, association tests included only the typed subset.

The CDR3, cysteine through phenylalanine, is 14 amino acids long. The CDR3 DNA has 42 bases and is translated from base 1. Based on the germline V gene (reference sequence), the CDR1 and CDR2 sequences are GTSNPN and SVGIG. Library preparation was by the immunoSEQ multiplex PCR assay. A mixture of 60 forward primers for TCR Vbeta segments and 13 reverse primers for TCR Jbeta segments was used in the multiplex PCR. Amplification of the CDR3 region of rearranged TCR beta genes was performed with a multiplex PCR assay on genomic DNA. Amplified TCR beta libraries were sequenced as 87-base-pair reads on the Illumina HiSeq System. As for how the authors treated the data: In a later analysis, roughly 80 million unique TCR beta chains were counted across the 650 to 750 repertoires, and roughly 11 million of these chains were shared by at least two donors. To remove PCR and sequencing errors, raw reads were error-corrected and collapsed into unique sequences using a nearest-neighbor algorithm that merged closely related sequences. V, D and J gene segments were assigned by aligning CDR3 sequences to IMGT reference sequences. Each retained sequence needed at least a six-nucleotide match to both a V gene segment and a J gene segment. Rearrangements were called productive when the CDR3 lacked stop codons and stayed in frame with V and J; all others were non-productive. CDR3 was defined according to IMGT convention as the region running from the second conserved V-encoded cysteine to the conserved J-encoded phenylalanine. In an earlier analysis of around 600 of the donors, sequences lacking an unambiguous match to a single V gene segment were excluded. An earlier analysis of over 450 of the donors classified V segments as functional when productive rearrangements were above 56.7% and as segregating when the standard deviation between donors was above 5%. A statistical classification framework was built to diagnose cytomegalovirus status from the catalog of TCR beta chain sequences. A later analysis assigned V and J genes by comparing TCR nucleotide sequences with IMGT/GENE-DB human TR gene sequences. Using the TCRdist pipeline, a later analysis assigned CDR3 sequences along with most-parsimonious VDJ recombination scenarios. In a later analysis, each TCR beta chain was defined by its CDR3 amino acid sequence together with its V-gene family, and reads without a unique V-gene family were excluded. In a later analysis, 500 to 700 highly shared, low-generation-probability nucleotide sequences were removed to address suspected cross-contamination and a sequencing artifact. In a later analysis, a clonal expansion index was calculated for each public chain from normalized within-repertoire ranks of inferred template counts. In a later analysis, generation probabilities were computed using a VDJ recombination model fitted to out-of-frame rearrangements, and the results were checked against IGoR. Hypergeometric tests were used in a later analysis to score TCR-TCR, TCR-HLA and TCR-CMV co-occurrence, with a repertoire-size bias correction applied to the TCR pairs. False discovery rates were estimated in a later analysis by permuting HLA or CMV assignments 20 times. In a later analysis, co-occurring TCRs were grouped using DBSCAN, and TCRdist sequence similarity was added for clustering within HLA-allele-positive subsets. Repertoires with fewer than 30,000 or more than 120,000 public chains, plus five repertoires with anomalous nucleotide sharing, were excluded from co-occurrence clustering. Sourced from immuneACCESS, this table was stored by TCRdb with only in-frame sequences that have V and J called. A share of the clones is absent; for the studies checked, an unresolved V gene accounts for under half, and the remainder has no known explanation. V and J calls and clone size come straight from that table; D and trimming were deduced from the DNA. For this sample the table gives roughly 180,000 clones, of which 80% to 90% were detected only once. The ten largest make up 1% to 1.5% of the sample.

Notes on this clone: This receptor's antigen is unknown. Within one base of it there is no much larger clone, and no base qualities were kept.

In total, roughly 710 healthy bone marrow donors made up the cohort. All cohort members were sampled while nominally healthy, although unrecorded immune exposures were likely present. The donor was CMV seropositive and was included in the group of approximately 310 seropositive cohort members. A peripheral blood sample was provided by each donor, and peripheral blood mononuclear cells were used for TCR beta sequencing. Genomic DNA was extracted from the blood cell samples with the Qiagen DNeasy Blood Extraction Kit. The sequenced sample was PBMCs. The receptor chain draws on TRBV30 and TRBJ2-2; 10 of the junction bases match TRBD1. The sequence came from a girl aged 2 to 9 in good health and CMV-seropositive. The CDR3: CALDRGPLVGELFF. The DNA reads TGTGCTCTCGACAGGGGGCCTTTGGTCGGGGAGCTGTTTTTT.